This T cell receptor beta chain derives from a study of blood T cell repertoires in COVID-19. Study in general: Sample material is recorded as cDNA or gDNA derived from T cells, B-cell-depleted T cells, or PBMCs.

This clone was seen only once. Germline trimming cut 4 bases from V and 5 bases from J; bases unmatched to any gene: 5. This CDR3 comprises 15 residues. CDR1 and CDR2 from the germline V gene are MGHRA and YSYEKL. The data were produced by immunoSEQ multiplex PCR, yet TCRdb's version contains in-frame clones alone and is incomplete. The data contain under 200,000 clones, 88% of them seen just once; the ten biggest clones take up roughly 5.5%. This clonotype was sampled from a man in his forties with active or convalescent COVID-19. Specimen: peripheral blood. The V call is TRBV4-1, the J call TRBJ1-4, with 9 bases lining up with TRBD1. The DNA for the CDR3 is TGCGCCAGCAGCCGCGGGACAGGGACGAATGAAAAACTGTTTTTT. Translating gives CASSRGTGTNEKLFF.